This T cell receptor (beta chain) was recorded in a study of blood T cell repertoires in COVID-19 (dated by TCRdb to 2020 to 2021). Regarding the study in general: Samples covering the acute and convalescent phases of COVID-19 were provided by collaborators in the United States, Italy and Spain. HLA class I and class II types, where available, came from metadata supplied by the sample provider rather than from assay-based typing. The repertoires were released in a freely available public database meant as a resource for research on the immune response to SARS-CoV-2. Sample metadata almost always included a de-identified subject ID, COVID-19 status, age in years and sex. The material from the prospective study consisted of cDNA or gDNA derived from T cells, B-cell-depleted T cells, or PBMCs. Samples were obtained from the ongoing ImmuneRACE study (first 160 participants) and from 1,254 subjects provided by 6 global collaborators. Deeply sampled blood TCRbeta repertoires from subjects exposed to, actively infected with, or recovered from COVID-19 were included in the dataset. The paper's findings and limits, for the study overall: How much clinical and demographic metadata was included differed by source and by participant, and the metadata was provided uncurated.

Collaborating institutions collected whole blood in K2EDTA tubes following their own protocols. Collaborator samples were shipped for TCRbeta analysis as frozen whole blood, isolated PBMCs, or DNA extracted from either sample type. The immunoSEQ Assay, a bias-controlled multiplex PCR, was used to amplify TCRbeta CDR3 regions from genomic DNA. Per the source publication's procedure: Nucleated cell counts per sample were estimated from amplification of reference gene primers within the assay. Sequence reads were collapsed and filtered to measure the absolute abundance of every unique TCRbeta CDR3 rearrangement. Productive Simpson clonality was computed per sample as the square root of Simpson's diversity index over productive rearrangements. TCRdb retrieved this table from immuneACCESS and kept in-frame rearrangements only. Not all clones are present; in checked studies, unresolved V genes account for under half, and no reason is known for the remainder. V, J and clone size reflect that table, while D and trimming were determined from the DNA. This sample lists 160,000 or so clones; approximately 86% were detected once. The ten top clones hold 1.6% of the sample.

As encoded in the germline V gene, CDR1 is MNHEY while CDR2 is SVGAGI. V and J are truncated by 7 bases and 5 bases respectively, leaving an intervening sequence of 8 bases. The CDR3 runs 12 amino acids, cysteine and phenylalanine included. The read is trimmed to its CDR3 DNA, 36 bases read in frame from base 1. Points on this clone: Its binding antigen is unknown. No clone much larger than this one lies a single base away; base qualities are absent.

This TCR was recovered from a woman aged 50 to 60 with acute or convalescent COVID-19. Recombination joined TRBV6-5 with TRBJ2-2, and possibly TRBD1, on 5 matching bases. Sequencing was performed on peripheral blood. The CDR3 in this case is CASNQGTGELFF. The nucleotides are TGTGCCAGCAATCAGGGAACCGGGGAGCTGTTTTTT.